Each of the 23 T cell receptor beta chains below was sequenced from the same sample in a study of T-cell memory formation after mild COVID-19. TCRdb independently ran MiXCR on the 5' RACE reads; one entry per CDR3 protein. The sample holds about 600,000 distinct CDR3 sequences, 20% to 25% seen once. The sample consisted of PBMCs or a T cell subset sorted from them (not recorded which). Every receptor here comes from an adult woman who had mild COVID-19 (a few samples of this study predate the infection). Cell type and time point are not known.

The table lists this clonotype with a few counts. This sequence joins TRBV27 and TRBJ2-7; 7 bases fit TRBD2. This CDR3 region has 15 residues. Unmatched junction bases numbered 10, after V lost 5 bases and J lost 3 bases. Per the germline V gene, CDR1 is MNHEY and CDR2 is SMNVEV (reference sequence). CDR3 nucleotides: TGTGCCAGCAGTCACCTAGCGGAAGTACTCTACGAGCAGTACTTC. Translating it yields CASSHLAEVLYEQYF.

This clonotype was seen once. The germline gene is not matched at one end of the junction; a read error may be the cause. The V gene is TRBV29-1, the J gene TRBJ2-3, with 10 bases matching TRBD2. There are 15 residues in the CDR3. Germline V gene sequence: CDR1 SQVTM, CDR2 ANQGSEA. CDR3 in DNA: TGCAGCGTTGATGGTAGCGGGGGGCTCACAGATACGCCGTATTTT. Translating gives CSVDGSGGLTDTPYF.

The chain carries TRBV4-1 and TRBJ2-3, with 7 bases that match TRBD2. V gave up 4 bases and J gave up 6 bases; unmatched junction bases: 13. Germline CDR1 MGHRA, CDR2 YSYEKL. This CDR3 has 16 residues. CDR3: CASSPREGFSRDTQYF. The CDR3 DNA sequence: TGCGCCAGCAGCCCCAGGGAGGGGTTTTCCAGGGATACGCAGTATTTT.

The rearrangement joins TRBV18 to TRBJ2-7, with D maybe TRBD2 (5 bases). CDR1 is KGHSH, CDR2 LQKENI, per germline. V was cut by 3 bases and J by 2 bases, with 8 bases left in between. The CDR3 consists of 13 residues. The CDR3 DNA sequence: TGTGCCAGCTCACCCGGGGTCGCCTACGAGCAGTACTTC. This gives the protein CASSPGVAYEQYF.

This chain connects TRBV9 to TRBJ2-1, with 14 bases aligning to TRBD2. CDR3 length: 21 residues. Germline CDR1 SGDLS, CDR2 YYNGEE. V lost 0 bases, J lost 1 base, and 12 bases stayed unmatched. The CDR3, as DNA: TGTGCCAGCAGCGTAGCCTCACCGGGACTAGCGGGAGATTCTTCCTACAATGAGCAGTTCTTC. Its translation: CASSVASPGLAGDSSYNEQFF. Full variable domain (outside the CDR3, taken from reference TRBV9 and TRBJ2-1): DSGVTQTPKHLITATGQRVTLRCSPRSGDLSVYWYQQSLDQGLQFLIQYYNGEERAKGNILERFSAQQFPDLHSELNLSSLELGDSALYFCASSVASPGLAGDSSYNEQFFGPGTRLTVL.

The chain carries TRBV5-5 and TRBJ2-5, with 8 bases aligning to TRBD2. This CDR3 comprises 15 residues. Germline V gene sequence: CDR1 SGHKS, CDR2 YYEKEE (reference sequence). The V segment lost 1 base and the J segment 2 bases; nucleotides outside the gene matches: 4. The CDR3 reads CASSLPAGVQETQYF. The CDR3 DNA sequence: TGTGCCAGCAGCTTGCCAGCGGGGGTGCAAGAGACCCAGTACTTC. Drawing the rest from reference TRBV5-5 and TRBJ2-5, the complete variable domain is DAGVTQSPTHLIKTRGQQVTLRCSPISGHKSVSWYQQVLGQGPQFIFQYYEKEERGRGNFPDRFSARQFPNYSSELNVNALLLGDSALYLCASSLPAGVQETQYFGPGTRLLVL.

This rearrangement joins TRBV5-1 to TRBJ2-1; D perhaps matches TRBD1 (6 bases). This CDR3 has 15 residues. V lost 6 bases and J 7 bases, leaving 20 bases between the germline ends. The germline V gene has CDR1 SGHRS and CDR2 YFSETQ. In DNA, the CDR3 is TGCGCCAGCAAAAGGACAGACAAAGATCATAATGAGCAGTTCTTC. Its translation: CASKRTDKDHNEQFF.

This clonotype has just a few counts. One end of the junction does not line up with germline, which may come from a read error. The V and J genes are TRBV20-1 and TRBJ1-5, with D possibly matching TRBD1 (6 bases). This CDR3 contains 14 residues. Germline CDR1 is DFQATT and CDR2 is SNEGSKA (reference sequence). The CDR3 loop reads CSARDRTDNQPQHF. In nucleotides, the CDR3 is TGCAGTGCGAGAGATCGGACAGACAATCAGCCCCAGCATTTT.

This clonotype has a handful of counts. The rearrangement joins TRBV3-1 to TRBJ2-1, with TRBD2 matching over 11 bases. Trimming removed 3 bases from V and 8 bases from J; junction bases left unmatched: 3. CDR3 length: 14 amino acids. The germline CDR1 and CDR2 sequences are LGHDT and YNNKEL (reference sequence). CDR3 sequence reads: CASSQASGRYEQFF. CDR3 DNA sequence: TGTGCCAGCAGCCAGGCTAGCGGGAGGTATGAGCAGTTCTTC.

The rearrangement links TRBV12-3 or TRBV12-4 to TRBJ2-7; TRBD1 matches at 12 bases. CDR3 size: 14 residues. After removal of 4 bases from V and 5 bases from J, the junction contained 3 bases not matched to a gene. CDR3 loop: CASSSGQGANEQYF. The CDR3, as DNA: TGTGCCAGCAGTTCGGGACAGGGGGCCAACGAGCAGTACTTC.

The rearrangement uses TRBV12-3 or TRBV12-4 and TRBJ2-2; no clear D gene. This CDR3 is built from 15 residues. V was cut by 3 bases and J by 8 bases, with 16 bases left in between. CDR3 in amino acids: CASSFFLLVIGELFF. The CDR3 DNA reads as TGTGCCAGCAGTTTTTTTCTCTTAGTTATAGGGGAGCTGTTTTTT.

This clonotype appeared once. This chain links TRBV18 with TRBJ2-7, with TRBD2 as a possible D gene (5 bases). CDR3 length: 14 residues. V was cut by 2 bases and J by 5 bases, with 13 bases left in between. Germline CDR1 reads KGHSH; CDR2 reads LQKENI. CDR3 coding DNA: TGTGCCAGCTCACCAAACGCTGCGAGGGACGAGCAGTACTTC. It yields the protein CASSPNAARDEQYF.

V usage is TRBV7-9 and J usage is TRBJ1-1; possibly TRBD1 for D (6 bases). Trimming removed 3 bases from V and 5 bases from J, with 13 bases in between. In germline, CDR1 is SEHNR, CDR2 FQNEAQ (reference sequence). CDR3 size: 14 residues. This CDR3 reads CASSFRGRGTEAFF. The CDR3 nucleotides read TGTGCCAGCAGCTTTCGGGGGCGTGGGACTGAAGCTTTCTTT.

A few counts support this clonotype. The V call is TRBV7-9, the J call TRBJ1-1, with D possibly matching TRBD1 (5 bases). V dropped 1 base and J dropped 6 bases, with 12 bases sitting between them. From germline, CDR1 is SEHNR and CDR2 FQNEAQ (reference sequence). This CDR3 contains 14 residues. CDR3 nucleotide sequence: TGTGCCAGCAGCTTAGAACCTCAGGGCGCTGAAGCTTTCTTT. Translating gives CASSLEPQGAEAFF.

The chain employs TRBV6-5 and TRBJ1-6; the match to TRBD1 covers 7 bases. Germline assignment: CDR1 MNHEY and CDR2 SVGAGI. The trim removed 2 bases at V and 4 bases at J, leaving 8 bases unmatched. The CDR3 is 17 amino acids. CDR3 in DNA: TGTGCCAGCAGTTACGACCGGGACAGCAGTTATAATTCACCCCTCCACTTT. This encodes CASSYDRDSSYNSPLHF.

The V and J genes are TRBV7-6 and TRBJ2-3; 7 nucleotides line up with TRBD1. The V gene end was trimmed by 5 bases and the J gene end by 4 bases; junction bases not matched to a gene: 6. Germline loops: CDR1 SGHVS, CDR2 FNYEAQ. This CDR3 is 14 amino acids long. Here the CDR3 reads CASSPDRESDTQYF. The CDR3 DNA is TGTGCCAGCAGCCCTGACAGGGAATCAGATACGCAGTATTTT.

CDR3 sequence: CASRGLAGRAETQYF. CDR3 in DNA: TGTGCCAGCAGGGGACTAGCGGGGAGGGCAGAGACCCAGTACTTC. The rearrangement links TRBV12-3 or TRBV12-4 to TRBJ2-5; 13 bases map to TRBD2. The CDR3 has 15 amino acids. V trimming: 6 bases; J trimming: 4 bases; junction bases outside the gene matches: 5.

This rearrangement joins TRBV3-1 to TRBJ2-7; the match to TRBD2 covers 8 bases. The CDR3 runs to 15 residues. Germline lookup yields CDR1 LGHDT and CDR2 YNNKEL (reference sequence). V dropped 4 bases and J dropped 4; count of bases not matched to a gene: 9. For the CDR3, the DNA is TGTGCCAGCAGCCCTCAGTCTGGCGGGGGGTACGAGCAGTACTTC. It encodes CASSPQSGGGYEQYF.

This clonotype was counted ten times or more. The genes are TRBV12-3 or TRBV12-4 and TRBJ1-1, with TRBD1 matching 7 bases. Unmatched junction bases numbered 6, after V lost 5 bases and J lost 6 bases. This CDR3 comprises 13 residues. CDR3 amino acids: CASSPGGLSEAFF. CDR3 DNA sequence: TGTGCCAGCAGTCCAGGGGGTTTGTCTGAAGCTTTCTTT.

The rearrangement links TRBV5-3 to TRBJ2-1; TRBD2 agrees at 10 bases. TRBV5-3 is assigned to the ORF class and has an uncertain function. Trimming cost V 4 bases and J 3 bases; bases outside gene matches: 4. CDR3 size: 15 residues. The CDR3 DNA follows: TGTGCCAGAAGCCTTGGACTAGCGGACTACAATGAGCAGTTCTTC. It codes for CARSLGLADYNEQFF.

The CDR3 spells CASSLTTAGGWGTGELFF. Here the CDR3 DNA reads TGTGCCAGCAGCCTAACTACTGCAGGGGGATGGGGCACCGGGGAGCTGTTTTTT. The J gene is TRBJ2-2, the V gene TRBV21-1; the table's D call TRBD1 went unverified against the DNA. TRBV21-1 is a listed pseudogene. This CDR3 has 18 residues.

V and J are TRBV19 and TRBJ1-1, with D possibly matching TRBD1 (5 bases). Germline CDR1 reads LNHDA; CDR2 reads SQIVND (reference sequence). Trimming cost V 5 bases and J 1 base, with 14 bases left between them. This CDR3 is 15 amino acids long. The CDR3 region has the DNA TGTGCCAGTAGTGAACCGGGACCCTGGAACACTGAAGCTTTCTTT. The encoded protein is CASSEPGPWNTEAFF.

This clonotype was detected a few times. The V gene is TRBV20-1, the J gene TRBJ1-2; D is perhaps TRBD1 (5 bases). This CDR3 is 13 amino acids long. The V end was cut by 2 bases, the J end by 7 bases, with 14 bases between. Germline values: CDR1 DFQATT, CDR2 SNEGSKA (reference sequence). The CDR3 nucleotides read TGCAGTGCTAGAAGAGGGGAAGGCTCTGGCTACACCTTC. Residues: CSARRGEGSGYTF.